Listed below are T cell receptor beta chains from one sample, sequenced in a study of neurological immune-mediated disorders. MiXCR, applied by TCRdb to the 5' RACE reads, yields one record per CDR3 protein. This sample has tens of thousands of distinct CDR3 sequences, with 11% to 15% found just once. Sequencing was carried out using PBMCs. The source of these receptors is a woman between 50 and 59 years old in good health. The CDR3 runs from the conserved cysteine through the conserved F or W. The order of the fields is J gene, clone size, D gene, V gene, CDR3 protein, CDR3 DNA. The D gene is left open where the match is weak. Clone size is not always given. Where it is, it says once, few, many or a class for expanded clones.

j_call: TRBJ2-7
clone_size: -
d_call: -
v_call: TRBV5-4
cdr3_aa: CASSSPDRTLYEQYF
cdr3_nt: TGTGCCAGCAGCTCCCCGGACAGAACCCTCTACGAGCAGTACTTC

j_call: TRBJ1-2
clone_size: many
d_call: -
v_call: TRBV4-1
cdr3_aa: CASSQEGGQLNGYTF
cdr3_nt: TGCGCCAGCAGCCAAGAGGGTGGACAACTCAATGGCTACACCTTC

j_call: TRBJ2-5
clone_size: few
d_call: -
v_call: TRBV29-1
cdr3_aa: CSVENQDSQETQYF
cdr3_nt: TGCAGCGTTGAAAATCAGGACAGCCAAGAGACCCAGTACTTC

j_call: TRBJ2-7
clone_size: -
d_call: -
v_call: TRBV5-8
cdr3_aa: CASSPDSVREQYF
cdr3_nt: TGTGCCAGCAGCCCCGACAGTGTGCGGGAGCAGTACTTC

j_call: TRBJ2-1
clone_size: many
d_call: -
v_call: TRBV3-1
cdr3_aa: CASSPIHGGAGRFKNEQFF
cdr3_nt: TGTGCCAGCAGCCCGATACACGGGGGCGCGGGGAGATTTAAGAATGAGCAGTTCTTC

j_call: TRBJ1-1
clone_size: many
d_call: TRBD1
v_call: TRBV29-1
cdr3_aa: CSVRDRGAEAFF
cdr3_nt: TGCAGCGTTAGAGACAGGGGGGCCGAAGCTTTCTTT

j_call: TRBJ1-2
clone_size: many
d_call: -
v_call: TRBV20-1
cdr3_aa: CSVRGNYGYTF
cdr3_nt: TGCAGTGTGCGGGGTAACTATGGCTACACCTTC

j_call: TRBJ1-1
clone_size: many
d_call: -
v_call: TRBV19
cdr3_aa: CASSIRYRDTEAFF
cdr3_nt: TGTGCCAGTAGTATTCGGTACAGGGACACTGAAGCTTTCTTT

j_call: TRBJ2-1
clone_size: many
d_call: -
v_call: TRBV3-1
cdr3_aa: CASSQDPGVREQFF
cdr3_nt: TGTGCCAGCAGCCAAGATCCAGGGGTCCGGGAGCAGTTCTTC

j_call: TRBJ1-5
clone_size: many
d_call: TRBD1
v_call: TRBV7-2
cdr3_aa: CASSWWTGVNQPQHF
cdr3_nt: TGTGCCAGCAGCTGGTGGACAGGGGTCAATCAGCCCCAGCATTTT

j_call: TRBJ2-1
clone_size: many
d_call: TRBD2
v_call: TRBV6-5
cdr3_aa: CASRRGTSGIYNEQFF
cdr3_nt: TGTGCCAGCAGACGAGGGACTAGCGGGATCTACAATGAGCAGTTCTTC

j_call: TRBJ2-1
clone_size: many
d_call: -
v_call: TRBV5-1
cdr3_aa: CASSPTQVREQFF
cdr3_nt: TGCGCCAGCAGCCCCACCCAGGTTCGAGAGCAGTTCTTC

j_call: TRBJ2-2
clone_size: -
d_call: TRBD2
v_call: TRBV7-6
cdr3_aa: CASSLFSGENTGELFF
cdr3_nt: TGTGCCAGCAGCTTATTCAGCGGGGAGAACACCGGGGAGCTGTTTTTT

j_call: TRBJ1-2
clone_size: many
d_call: TRBD1
v_call: TRBV5-1
cdr3_aa: CASSPTTGGSGGYTF
cdr3_nt: TGCGCCAGCAGCCCTACGACAGGGGGCTCTGGTGGCTACACCTTC

j_call: TRBJ1-2
clone_size: many
d_call: -
v_call: TRBV12-3/TRBV12-4
cdr3_aa: CASSYGSGYTF
cdr3_nt: TGTGCCAGCAGTTATGGGAGTGGCTACACCTTC

j_call: TRBJ1-1
clone_size: -
d_call: -
v_call: TRBV18
cdr3_aa: CASSPAGVNTEAFF
cdr3_nt: TGTGCCAGCTCACCGGCGGGGGTCAACACTGAAGCTTTCTTT

j_call: TRBJ1-1
clone_size: -
d_call: -
v_call: TRBV28
cdr3_aa: CASTLGALRMNTEAFF
cdr3_nt: TGTGCCAGCACTCTGGGGGCACTACGCATGAACACTGAAGCTTTCTTT

j_call: TRBJ1-5
clone_size: many
d_call: -
v_call: TRBV3-1
cdr3_aa: CASSQDPLNQPQHF
cdr3_nt: TGTGCCAGCAGCCAAGATCCACTGAATCAGCCCCAGCATTTT

j_call: TRBJ2-1
clone_size: many
d_call: -
v_call: TRBV7-8
cdr3_aa: CASSLYADTYNEQFF
cdr3_nt: TGTGCCAGCAGCTTATACGCGGATACCTACAATGAGCAGTTCTTC

j_call: TRBJ2-1
clone_size: many
d_call: -
v_call: TRBV27
cdr3_aa: CASSLLAHDGNEQFF
cdr3_nt: TGTGCCAGCAGTCTTCTAGCGCACGATGGCAATGAGCAGTTCTTC

j_call: TRBJ2-2
clone_size: few
d_call: TRBD1
v_call: TRBV6-5
cdr3_aa: CASSYSSRGRNTGELFF
cdr3_nt: TGTGCCAGCAGTTACTCGAGTAGGGGGCGGAACACCGGGGAGCTGTTTTTT

j_call: TRBJ1-1
clone_size: -
d_call: -
v_call: TRBV27
cdr3_aa: CASSSNKNTEAFF
cdr3_nt: TGTGCCAGCAGTTCGAACAAGAACACTGAAGCTTTCTTT

j_call: TRBJ2-7
clone_size: many
d_call: -
v_call: TRBV7-2
cdr3_aa: CASSHRQTYEQYF
cdr3_nt: TGTGCCAGCAGCCACAGACAGACCTACGAGCAGTACTTC

j_call: TRBJ2-1
clone_size: -
d_call: -
v_call: TRBV12-3/TRBV12-4
cdr3_aa: CASSLSGVAYNEQFF
cdr3_nt: TGTGCCAGCAGTTTATCAGGGGTGGCCTACAATGAGCAGTTCTTC

j_call: TRBJ1-4
clone_size: many
d_call: TRBD1
v_call: TRBV9
cdr3_aa: CASSGTGGLGTNEKLFF
cdr3_nt: TGTGCCAGCAGCGGGACAGGGGGACTGGGGACTAATGAAAAACTGTTTTTT

j_call: TRBJ1-2
clone_size: many
d_call: TRBD1
v_call: TRBV2
cdr3_aa: CASSEPRGIGYTF
cdr3_nt: TGTGCCAGCAGTGAACCCAGGGGGATTGGCTACACCTTC

j_call: TRBJ1-4
clone_size: few
d_call: -
v_call: TRBV12-3/TRBV12-4
cdr3_aa: CASSLVTGTREKLFF
cdr3_nt: TGTGCCAGCAGTTTAGTTACGGGAACTAGGGAAAAACTGTTTTTT